The subject of this entry is one TCR beta chain. Its specificity is not known. Ophthalmopathy patients showed a Clinical Activity Score of at least 3, NOSPECS grade of at least 4 and duration under 3 months. Thyroid ultrasound and orbital computed tomography, with clinical symptoms and serum thyroxine and TRAb, informed diagnoses. Germline assignment: CDR1 MDHEN and CDR2 SYDVKM. The CDR3 runs 19 residues. With 1 base clipped from V and 1 base from J, the junction kept 11 bases outside the gene matches. This entry is derived from a study of T cells in Graves' hyperthyroidism and ophthalmopathy. Study-level findings and limits: Using 13 V-J features, a model discriminated ophthalmopathy from stable hyperthyroidism.

TCR beta CDR3 regions were amplified from RNA transcripts. When the TCR CDR3 underwent first-round RT-PCR, the HTBI primer set was used. TCRdb ran MiXCR on the multiplex PCR reads and lists one entry per CDR3 protein. There are almost 350,000 distinct CDR3 sequences in the sample; 15% to 20% occur only once, and 15% to 18% lies in the top ten. V is TRBV28 and J is TRBJ1-1; the match to TRBD1 covers 11 bases. This receptor was obtained from a woman aged 40 to 55 with Graves' ophthalmopathy. What was sequenced was blood. This chain's CDR3 is CASSLSEFQDRGQNTEAFF. As DNA, the CDR3 is TGTGCCAGCAGTTTATCAGAGTTTCAGGACAGGGGGCAGAACACTGAAGCTTTCTTT.